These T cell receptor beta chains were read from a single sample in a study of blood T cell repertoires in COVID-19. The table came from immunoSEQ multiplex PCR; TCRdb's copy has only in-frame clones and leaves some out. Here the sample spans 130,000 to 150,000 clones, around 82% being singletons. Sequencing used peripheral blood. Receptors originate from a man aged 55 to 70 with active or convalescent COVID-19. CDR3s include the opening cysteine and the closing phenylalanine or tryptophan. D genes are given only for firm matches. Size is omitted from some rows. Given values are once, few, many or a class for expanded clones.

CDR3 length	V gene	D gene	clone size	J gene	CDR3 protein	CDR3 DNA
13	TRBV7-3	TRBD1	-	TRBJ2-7	CASSEPGQREQYF	TGTGCCAGCAGTGAGCCGGGACAGCGCGAGCAGTACTTC
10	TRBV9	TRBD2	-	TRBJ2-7	CASRLGGKYF	TGTGCCAGCAGACTCGGGGGGAAGTACTTC
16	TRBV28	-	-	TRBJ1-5	CASSLAGAPVNQPQHF	TGTGCCAGCAGTTTAGCTGGGGCCCCTGTGAACCAGCCCCAGCATTTT
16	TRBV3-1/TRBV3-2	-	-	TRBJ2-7	CASSPGGRYSPYEQYF	TGTGCCAGCAGCCCAGGTGGAAGGTACAGCCCCTACGAGCAGTACTTC
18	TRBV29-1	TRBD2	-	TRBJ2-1	CSVAGTSGRSSSYNEQFF	TGCAGCGTTGCCGGGACTAGCGGGAGGAGTAGCTCCTACAATGAGCAGTTCTTC
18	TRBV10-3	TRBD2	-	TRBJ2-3	CAISESHLGREGPDTQYF	TGTGCCATCAGTGAGTCACATCTAGGGCGGGAGGGCCCGGATACGCAGTATTTT
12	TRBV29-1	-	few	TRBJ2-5	CSVDKGHETQYF	TGCAGCGTTGATAAGGGGCATGAGACCCAGTACTTC
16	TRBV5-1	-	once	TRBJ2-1	CASSLEAASSYNEQFF	TGCGCCAGCAGCTTGGAAGCGGCCAGCTCCTACAATGAGCAGTTCTTC
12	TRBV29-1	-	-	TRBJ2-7	CSVRGSSYEQYF	TGCAGCGTTAGGGGAAGCTCCTACGAGCAGTACTTC
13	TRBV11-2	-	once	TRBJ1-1	CASSLGGATEAFF	TGTGCCAGCAGCCTCGGGGGTGCCACTGAAGCTTTCTTT
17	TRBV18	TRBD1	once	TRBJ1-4	CASSPTGPGLNNEKLFF	TGTGCCAGCTCACCGACAGGGCCCGGGCTAAATAATGAAAAACTGTTTTTT
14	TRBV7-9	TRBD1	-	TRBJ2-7	CASSSFQGELEQYF	TGTGCCAGCAGCTCTTTCCAGGGGGAGCTTGAGCAGTACTTC
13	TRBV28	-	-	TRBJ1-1	CASSLWLNTEAFF	TGTGCCAGCAGTTTATGGTTAAACACTGAAGCTTTCTTT
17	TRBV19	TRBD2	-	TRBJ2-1	CASRPGLGTPRGNEQFF	TGTGCCAGTAGGCCGGGACTAGGAACCCCTAGGGGCAATGAGCAGTTCTTC
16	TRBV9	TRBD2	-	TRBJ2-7	CASSVGGAGAPYEQYF	TGTGCCAGCAGCGTCGGCGGGGCGGGAGCTCCCTACGAGCAGTACTTC
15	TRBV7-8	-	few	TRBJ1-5	CASSLNRGSNQPQHF	TGTGCCAGCAGCTTAAATAGAGGAAGCAATCAGCCCCAGCATTTT
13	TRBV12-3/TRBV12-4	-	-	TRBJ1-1	CASSTKMNTEAFF	TGTGCCAGCAGTACAAAGATGAACACTGAAGCTTTCTTT
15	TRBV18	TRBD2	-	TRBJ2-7	CASSPSAGGSYEQYF	TGTGCCAGCTCACCGAGTGCGGGAGGCTCCTACGAGCAGTACTTC
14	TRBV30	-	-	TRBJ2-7	CAWSGGLLSGEQYF	TGTGCCTGGAGTGGAGGGTTACTGTCCGGCGAGCAGTACTTC
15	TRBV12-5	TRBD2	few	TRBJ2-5	CASGLGAGGGKTQYF	TGTGCTAGTGGTTTAGGAGCGGGAGGTGGAAAGACCCAGTACTTC
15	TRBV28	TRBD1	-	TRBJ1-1	CASRTGSFGGTEAFF	TGTGCCAGCAGGACAGGGTCCTTTGGGGGGACTGAAGCTTTCTTT
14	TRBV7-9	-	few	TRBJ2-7	CASSYQGGPYEQYF	TGTGCCAGCAGCTATCAGGGAGGTCCCTACGAGCAGTACTTC
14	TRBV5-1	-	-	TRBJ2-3	CASSGATPTDTQYF	TGCGCCAGCAGCGGGGCCACCCCCACCGATACGCAGTATTTT
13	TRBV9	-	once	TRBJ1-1	CASSRLPDTEAFF	TGTGCCAGCAGCCGACTCCCAGACACTGAAGCTTTCTTT
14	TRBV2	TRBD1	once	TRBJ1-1	CASSVRGQGTEAFF	TGTGCCAGCAGTGTAAGGGGGCAAGGCACTGAAGCTTTCTTT
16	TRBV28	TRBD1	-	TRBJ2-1	CASSLVGQGVDNEQFF	TGTGCCAGCAGCTTGGTGGGACAGGGGGTGGACAATGAGCAGTTCTTC
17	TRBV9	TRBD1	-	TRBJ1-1	CASNENGGTGDPTEAFF	TGTGCCAGCAATGAGAATGGGGGGACAGGGGACCCCACTGAAGCTTTCTTT
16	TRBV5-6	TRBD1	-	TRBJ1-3	CASRGAGTGTGNTIYF	TGTGCCAGCAGGGGCGCCGGGACAGGGACTGGAAACACCATATATTTT
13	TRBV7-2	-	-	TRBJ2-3	CASRSRNDDTQYF	TGTGCCAGCAGGTCGAGGAACGACGATACGCAGTATTTT
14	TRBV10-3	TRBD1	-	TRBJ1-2	CAISRTGGNYGYTF	TGTGCCATCAGCAGGACAGGGGGCAACTATGGCTACACCTTC
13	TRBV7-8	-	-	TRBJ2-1	CASSYATRNEQFF	TGTGCCAGCAGCTACGCGACTCGCAATGAGCAGTTCTTC
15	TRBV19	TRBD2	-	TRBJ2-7	CATRPLAGGAYEQYF	TGTGCCACCCGCCCACTAGCGGGAGGCGCCTACGAGCAGTACTTC
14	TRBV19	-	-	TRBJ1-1	CASSIEAGRVEAFF	TGTGCCAGTAGTATAGAAGCGGGCAGGGTGGAAGCTTTCTTT
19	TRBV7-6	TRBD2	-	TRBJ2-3	CASSGRERRESVSTDTQYF	TGTGCCAGCAGCGGCCGGGAACGGCGGGAGAGTGTGAGCACAGATACGCAGTATTTT
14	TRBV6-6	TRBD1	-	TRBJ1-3	CASIQDRAGNTIYF	TGTGCCAGCATTCAGGACAGGGCGGGAAACACCATATATTTT
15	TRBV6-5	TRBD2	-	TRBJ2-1	CASRAAGGLYNEQFF	TGTGCCAGCAGGGCAGCGGGAGGGCTCTACAATGAGCAGTTCTTC
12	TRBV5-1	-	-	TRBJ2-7	CASSNPPYEQYF	TGCGCCAGCAGCAATCCTCCCTACGAGCAGTACTTC
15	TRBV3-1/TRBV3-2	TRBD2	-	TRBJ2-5	CASILGLAGAETQYF	TGTGCCAGCATCCTAGGGCTAGCGGGAGCTGAGACCCAGTACTTC
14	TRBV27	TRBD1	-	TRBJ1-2	CASSQRTGNYGYTF	TGTGCCAGCAGTCAGAGGACAGGGAACTATGGCTACACCTTC
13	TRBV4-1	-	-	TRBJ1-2	CASSQGLMDGYTF	TGCGCCAGCAGCCAAGGACTGATGGATGGCTACACCTTC
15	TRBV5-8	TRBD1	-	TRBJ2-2	CASSSRTGVTGELFF	TGTGCCAGCAGCTCGCGGACAGGGGTCACCGGGGAGCTGTTTTTT
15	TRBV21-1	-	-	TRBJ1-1	CASSPTGTGDTEAFF	TGTGCCAGCAGCCCTACCGGGACAGGGGACACTGAAGCTTTCTTT
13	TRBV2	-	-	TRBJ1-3	CASSEGGVGTIYF	TGTGCCAGCAGTGAGGGGGGAGTTGGTACCATATATTTT
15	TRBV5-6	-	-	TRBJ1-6	CASSLAAGGGSPLHF	TGTGCCAGCAGCTTAGCGGCAGGTGGAGGGTCACCCCTCCACTTT
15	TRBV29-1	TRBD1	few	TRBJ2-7	CSVEVAGTGGSEQYF	TGCAGCGTTGAAGTGGCCGGGACAGGGGGTAGCGAGCAGTACTTC
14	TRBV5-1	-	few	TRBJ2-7	CASSAEASPDEQYF	TGCGCCAGCAGCGCAGAGGCTAGCCCCGACGAGCAGTACTTC
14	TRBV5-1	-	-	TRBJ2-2	CASAGTSPTGELFF	TGCGCCAGCGCCGGGACTTCACCTACCGGGGAGCTGTTTTTT
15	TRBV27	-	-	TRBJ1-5	CASTPRGIGNQPQHF	TGTGCCAGCACCCCTAGGGGTATCGGCAATCAGCCCCAGCATTTT
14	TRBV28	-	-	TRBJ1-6	CASRGAVYNSPLHF	TGTGCCAGCAGGGGGGCTGTTTATAATTCACCCCTCCACTTT
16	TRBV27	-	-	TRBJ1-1	CASSLNVGGVGTEAFF	TGTGCCAGCAGTTTAAATGTCGGAGGGGTGGGCACTGAAGCTTTCTTT
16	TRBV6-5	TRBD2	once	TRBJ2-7	CASSYSTGLGSYEQYF	TGTGCCAGCAGTTACTCGACGGGACTAGGTTCCTACGAGCAGTACTTC
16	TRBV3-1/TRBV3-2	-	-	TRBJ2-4	CASSPPQGTLGDIQYF	TGTGCCAGCAGCCCCCCTCAGGGGACCCTCGGGGACATTCAGTACTTC
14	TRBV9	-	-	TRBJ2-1	CASSPSSTHNEQFF	TGTGCCAGCAGCCCCTCTAGCACCCACAATGAGCAGTTCTTC
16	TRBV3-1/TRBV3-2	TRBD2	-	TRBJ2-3	CASSPTLAGGTDTQYF	TGTGCCAGCAGCCCCACACTTGCGGGAGGCACAGATACGCAGTATTTT
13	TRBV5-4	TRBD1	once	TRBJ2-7	CASSRTRGSEQYF	TGTGCCAGCAGCCGAACCAGGGGGAGCGAGCAGTACTTC